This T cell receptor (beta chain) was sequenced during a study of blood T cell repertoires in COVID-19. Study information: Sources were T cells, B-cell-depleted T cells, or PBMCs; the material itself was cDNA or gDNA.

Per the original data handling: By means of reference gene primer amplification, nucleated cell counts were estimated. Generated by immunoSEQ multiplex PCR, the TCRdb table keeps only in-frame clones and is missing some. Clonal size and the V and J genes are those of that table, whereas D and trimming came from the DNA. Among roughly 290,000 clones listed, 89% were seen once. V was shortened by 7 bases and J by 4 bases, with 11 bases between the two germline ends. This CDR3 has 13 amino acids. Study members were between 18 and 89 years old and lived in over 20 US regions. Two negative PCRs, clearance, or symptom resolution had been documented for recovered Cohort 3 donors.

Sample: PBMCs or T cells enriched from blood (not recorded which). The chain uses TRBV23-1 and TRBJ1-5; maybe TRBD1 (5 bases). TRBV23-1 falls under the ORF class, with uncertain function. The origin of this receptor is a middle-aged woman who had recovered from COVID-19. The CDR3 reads CASNYGGNQPQHF. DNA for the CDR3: TGCGCCAGCAATTATGGGGGGAATCAGCCCCAGCATTTT.